The entry that follows covers one T cell receptor beta chain sequence. The data derive from a study of blood T cells in healthy people across ages. Researchers report isolating at least 6 million PBMCs per sample. Together with a sample-barcoded 5' primer, a J-beta primer mix was included in a second PCR lasting 7 to 11 cycles. Each cDNA molecule was tagged by a template-switch adaptor that had 12 random nucleotides. TCRdb used MiXCR to reprocess the 5' RACE reads, holding one entry per CDR3 protein. In the table there are over a million distinct CDR3 sequences, 45% to 70% of which are singletons. The specimen sequenced was blood. This sequence was found in a man aged 18 to 30 in good health.

The DNA for the CDR3 is TGCAGTGCTAGACCCGGGGGCTCCTACGAGCAGTACTTC. This codes for CSARPGGSYEQYF. The genes are TRBV20-1 and TRBJ2-7, with D perhaps matching TRBD2 (6 bases). V lost 2 bases to trimming and J lost 0 bases, with 8 bases between them. This CDR3 region has 13 residues. Per the germline V gene, CDR1 is DFQATT and CDR2 is SNEGSKA (reference sequence).